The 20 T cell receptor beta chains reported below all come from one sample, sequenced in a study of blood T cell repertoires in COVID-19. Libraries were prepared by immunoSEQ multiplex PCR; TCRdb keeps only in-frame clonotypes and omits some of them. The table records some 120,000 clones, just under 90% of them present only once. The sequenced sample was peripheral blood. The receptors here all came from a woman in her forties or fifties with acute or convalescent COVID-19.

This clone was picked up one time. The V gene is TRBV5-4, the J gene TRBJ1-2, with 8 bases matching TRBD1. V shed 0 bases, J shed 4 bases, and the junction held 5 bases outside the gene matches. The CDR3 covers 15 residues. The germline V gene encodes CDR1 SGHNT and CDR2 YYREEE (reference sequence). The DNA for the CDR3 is TGTGCCAGCAGCTTGGACGGACAGGGAATCTATGGCTACACCTTC. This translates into CASSLDGQGIYGYTF.

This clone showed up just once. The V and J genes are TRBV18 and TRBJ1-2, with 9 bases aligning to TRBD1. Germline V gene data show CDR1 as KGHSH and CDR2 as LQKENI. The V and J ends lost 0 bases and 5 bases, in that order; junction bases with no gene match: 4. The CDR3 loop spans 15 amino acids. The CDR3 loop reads CASSPPVGQGYGYTF. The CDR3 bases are TGTGCCAGCTCACCACCAGTTGGACAGGGGTATGGCTACACCTTC.

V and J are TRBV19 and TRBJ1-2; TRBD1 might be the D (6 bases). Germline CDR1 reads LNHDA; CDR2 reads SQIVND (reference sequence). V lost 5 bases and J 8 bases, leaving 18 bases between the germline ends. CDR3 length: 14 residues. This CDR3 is CASSPVAGVLGYTF. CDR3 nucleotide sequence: TGTGCCAGTAGTCCCGTGGCAGGGGTTCTGGGCTACACCTTC.

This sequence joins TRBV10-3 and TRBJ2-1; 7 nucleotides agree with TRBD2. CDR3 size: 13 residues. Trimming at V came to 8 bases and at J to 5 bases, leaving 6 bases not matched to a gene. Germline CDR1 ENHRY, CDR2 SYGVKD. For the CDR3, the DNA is TGTGCCATCCGTCAGCGGGACCACAATGAGCAGTTCTTC. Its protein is CAIRQRDHNEQFF.

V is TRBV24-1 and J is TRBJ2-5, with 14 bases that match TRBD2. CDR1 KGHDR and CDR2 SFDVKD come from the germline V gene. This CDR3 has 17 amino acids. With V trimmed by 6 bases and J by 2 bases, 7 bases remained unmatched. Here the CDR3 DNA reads TGTGCCACCAGTCCCGGGACTAGCGGGAGTCGGCAAGAGACCCAGTACTTC. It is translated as CATSPGTSGSRQETQYF.

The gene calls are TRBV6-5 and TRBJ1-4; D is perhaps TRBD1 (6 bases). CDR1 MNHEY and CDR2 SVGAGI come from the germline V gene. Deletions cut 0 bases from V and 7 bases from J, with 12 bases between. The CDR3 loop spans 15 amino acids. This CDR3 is CASSYSPGVGEKLFF. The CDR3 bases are TGTGCCAGCAGTTACTCACCAGGGGTGGGTGAAAAACTGTTTTTT.

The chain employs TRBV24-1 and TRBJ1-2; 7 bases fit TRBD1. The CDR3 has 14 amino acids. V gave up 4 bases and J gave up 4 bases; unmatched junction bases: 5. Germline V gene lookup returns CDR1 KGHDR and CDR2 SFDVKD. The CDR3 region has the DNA TGTGCCACCAGTGACCCGGGACAGACCTATGGCTACACCTTC. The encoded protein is CATSDPGQTYGYTF.

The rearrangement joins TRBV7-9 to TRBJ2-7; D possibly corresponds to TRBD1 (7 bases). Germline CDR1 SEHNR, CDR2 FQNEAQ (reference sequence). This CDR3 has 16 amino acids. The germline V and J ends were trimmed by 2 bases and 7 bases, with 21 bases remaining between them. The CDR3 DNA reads TGTGCCAGCAGCTTATTCGGGGGACAGCCTCCGGGGGAGCAGTACTTC. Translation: CASSLFGGQPPGEQYF. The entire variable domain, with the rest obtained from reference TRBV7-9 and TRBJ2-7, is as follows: DTGVSQNPRHKITKRGQNVTFRCDPISEHNRLYWYRQTLGQGPEFLTYFQNEAQLEKSRLLSDRFSAERPKGSFSTLEIQRTEQGDSAMYLCASSLFGGQPPGEQYFGPGTRLTVT.

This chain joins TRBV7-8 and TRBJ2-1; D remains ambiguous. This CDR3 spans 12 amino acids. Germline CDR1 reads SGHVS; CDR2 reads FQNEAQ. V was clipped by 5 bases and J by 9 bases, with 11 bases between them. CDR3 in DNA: TGTGCCAGCAGCCCCAGTATTCTTGAGCAGTTCTTC. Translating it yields CASSPSILEQFF.

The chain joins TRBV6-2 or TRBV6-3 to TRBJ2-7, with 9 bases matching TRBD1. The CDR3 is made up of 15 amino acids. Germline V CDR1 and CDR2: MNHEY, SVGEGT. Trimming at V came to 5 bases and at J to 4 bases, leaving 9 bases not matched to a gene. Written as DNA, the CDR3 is TGTGCCAGCAGTCGCCGTCGGGACAGGGAATACGAGCAGTACTTC. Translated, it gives CASSRRRDREYEQYF.

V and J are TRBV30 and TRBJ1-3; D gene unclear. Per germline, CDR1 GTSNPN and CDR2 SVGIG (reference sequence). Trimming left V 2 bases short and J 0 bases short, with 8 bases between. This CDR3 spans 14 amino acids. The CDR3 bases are TGTGCCTGGAGTTTCGGGGACTCTGGAAACACCATATATTTT. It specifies CAWSFGDSGNTIYF. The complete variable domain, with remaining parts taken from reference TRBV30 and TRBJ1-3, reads SQTIHQWPATLVQPVGSPLSLECTVEGTSNPNLYWYRQAAGRGLQLLFYSVGIGQISSEVPQNLSASRPQDRQFILSSKKLLLSDSGFYLCAWSFGDSGNTIYFGEGSWLTVV.

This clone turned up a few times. As DNA, the CDR3 is TGTGCCAGCAGCCGACAGGATAATTCACCCCTCCACTTT. Protein sequence: CASSRQDNSPLHF. The rearrangement uses TRBV3-1 (or the pseudogene TRBV3-2) and TRBJ1-6; a weak D match, TRBD1 (6 bases). In germline, CDR1 is LGHDT, CDR2 YNNKEL (reference sequence). The V gene lost 4 bases and the J gene lost 5 bases, with 6 bases spanning the gap. The CDR3 runs to 13 residues.

In DNA, the CDR3 is TGTGCCAGCAGCCACAGCGCTTACAGGGGGCATGGCGAGCAGTACTTC. Translated: CASSHSAYRGHGEQYF. This rearrangement joins TRBV5-6 to TRBJ2-7; 9 bases map to TRBD1. With 4 bases clipped from V and 6 bases from J, the junction kept 14 bases outside the gene matches. This CDR3 region has 16 residues. Germline V gene sequence: CDR1 SGHDT, CDR2 YYEEEE. Based on the CDR3 plus reference TRBV5-6 and TRBJ2-7, the full variable domain is DAGVTQSPTHLIKTRGQQVTLRCSPKSGHDTVSWYQQALGQGPQFIFQYYEEEERQRGNFPDRFSGHQFPNYSSELNVNALLLGDSALYLCASSHSAYRGHGEQYFGPGTRLTVT.

CDR3 nucleotides: TGTGCCAGCAGCCCTGGGACTAGCGGGGCGGCGCAGTATTTT. It is translated as CASSPGTSGAAQYF. The chain joins TRBV9 to TRBJ2-3, with 13 bases matching TRBD2. Germline V gene sequence: CDR1 SGDLS, CDR2 YYNGEE. The CDR3 length is 14 residues. V shed 4 bases and J 10 bases; nucleotides not matched to a gene: 6.

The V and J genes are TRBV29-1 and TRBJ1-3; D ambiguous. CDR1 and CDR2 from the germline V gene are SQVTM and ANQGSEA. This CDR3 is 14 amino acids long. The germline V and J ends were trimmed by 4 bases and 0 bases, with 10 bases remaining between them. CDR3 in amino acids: CSVALGYSGNTIYF. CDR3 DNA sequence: TGCAGCGTTGCCCTCGGGTACTCTGGAAACACCATATATTTT.

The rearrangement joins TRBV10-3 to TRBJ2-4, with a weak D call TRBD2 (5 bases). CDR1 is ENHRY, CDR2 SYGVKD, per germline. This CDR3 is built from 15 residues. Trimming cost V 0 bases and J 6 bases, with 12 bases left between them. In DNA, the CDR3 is TGTGCCATCAGTGAGTCAGCCGGTGGAGGAAACATTCAGTACTTC. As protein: CAISESAGGGNIQYF.

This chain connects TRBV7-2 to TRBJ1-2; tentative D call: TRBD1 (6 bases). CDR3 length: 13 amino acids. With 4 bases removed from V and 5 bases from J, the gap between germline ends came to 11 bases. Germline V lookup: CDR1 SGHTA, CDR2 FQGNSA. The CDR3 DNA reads TGTGCCAGCAGCTCCAGGGGACAATATGGCTACACCTTC. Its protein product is CASSSRGQYGYTF.

The DNA of the CDR3 is TGTGCCAGCAGCGACGGGACTAGCGGGAGGCACTACAATGAGCAGTTCTTC. It specifies CASSDGTSGRHYNEQFF. The chain carries TRBV11-3 and TRBJ2-1, with TRBD2 matching over 15 bases. The CDR3 runs to 17 residues. CDR1 and CDR2 (germline): SGHNT, YENEEA. With 5 bases clipped from V and 3 bases from J, the junction kept 5 bases outside the gene matches.

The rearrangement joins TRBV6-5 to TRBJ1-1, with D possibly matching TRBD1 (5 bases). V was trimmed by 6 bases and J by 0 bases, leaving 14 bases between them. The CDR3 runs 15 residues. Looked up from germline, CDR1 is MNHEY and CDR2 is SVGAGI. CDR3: CASRRGVTMNTEAFF. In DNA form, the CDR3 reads TGTGCCAGCAGGCGGGGGGTGACAATGAACACTGAAGCTTTCTTT.

The CDR3 protein is CASRTSGGADTQYF. CDR3 nucleotides: TGTGCCAGCAGGACTAGCGGGGGGGCAGATACGCAGTATTTT. The chain is built from TRBV6-5 and TRBJ2-3; 14 bases are a match to TRBD2. Germline values: CDR1 MNHEY, CDR2 SVGAGI. The CDR3 is 14 residues long. V trimming: 6 bases; J trimming: 4 bases; junction bases outside the gene matches: 0.